One and the same sample provided the 22 T cell receptor beta chains below, sequenced in a study of human T cells and chemical hapten exposure. The treatment denotes: therapeutic diphenylcyclopropenone sensitization with weekly scalp DPC. The library gave individual cDNA molecules unique molecular identifiers. Each CDR3 protein gets one entry after TCRdb re-called the reads with MiXCR. The top ten hold approximately 3.7% of the sample, which has fewer than 5,500 distinct CDR3 sequences, 49% seen once. The specimen comprised whole blood, sampled before DPC sensitization or 2, 6, or about 24 weeks after (not recorded which). The receptors stem from an adult with alopecia areata. Some clones in this sample may be carry-over from other donors' samples. This table probably holds off-target reads from a library built for another chain.

This clonotype showed up just a few times. J is TRBJ2-5 and V is TRBV18; D is unclear. The CDR3 has 13 amino acids. CDR1 and CDR2 (germline): KGHSH, LQKENI. V was pared by 2 bases and J by 3 bases, with 7 bases between. CDR3 bases: TGTGCCAGCTCACCAAGCCTGGAAGAGACCCAGTACTTC. It is translated as CASSPSLEETQYF.

The rearrangement uses TRBV28 and TRBJ2-3; TRBD2 agrees at 7 bases. The ends lost 4 bases at V and 9 bases at J; junction bases unmatched: 7. Germline CDR1 reads MDHEN; CDR2 reads SYDVKM. This CDR3 contains 13 residues. The CDR3 spells CASSYSAGKTQYF. The DNA of the CDR3 is TGTGCCAGCAGTTACTCAGCGGGGAAGACGCAGTATTTT.

This clonotype was counted only a few times. V and J are TRBV7-2 and TRBJ2-1, with TRBD2 identical over 8 bases. CDR3 length: 18 residues. CDR1 and CDR2 from the germline V gene are SGHTA and FQGNSA. V gave up 4 bases and J gave up 2 bases; unmatched junction bases: 13. CDR3: CASSSIAPTSGTYNEQFF. The CDR3, as DNA: TGTGCCAGCAGCTCCATTGCACCAACTAGCGGTACCTACAATGAGCAGTTCTTC.

V usage is TRBV2 and J usage is TRBJ2-3, with D possibly matching TRBD2 (6 bases). Germline values: CDR1 SNHLY, CDR2 FYNNEI. The CDR3 spans 13 residues. Trimming stripped 7 bases from V and 1 base from J, with 9 bases between. CDR3 bases: TGTGCCAGCACGGGGGATGGCACAGATACGCAGTATTTT. Encoded protein: CASTGDGTDTQYF.

The table lists this clonotype with a count of one. The chain recombines TRBV2 with TRBJ2-2; tentatively, D is TRBD1 (5 bases). The CDR3 totals 13 residues. Germline values: CDR1 SNHLY, CDR2 FYNNEI. V lost 9 bases and J lost 7, with 15 bases in between. The CDR3 DNA reads TGTGCCAGTTCCTATCGTCAGGGCGGGGAGCTGTTTTTT. This translates into CASSYRQGGELFF.

The chain joins TRBV12-3 or TRBV12-4 to TRBJ2-7; TRBD2 agrees at 8 bases. The CDR3 covers 16 residues. With V trimmed by 7 bases and J by 3 bases, 14 bases remained unmatched. This chain's CDR3 is CASTLGGSGSGYEQYF. The CDR3, as DNA: TGTGCCAGCACCCTCGGCGGGAGCGGGAGTGGCTACGAGCAGTACTTC.

V and J are TRBV18 and TRBJ2-7, with TRBD2 matching 9 bases. CDR3 length: 16 amino acids. Germline CDR1 KGHSH, CDR2 LQKENI. Trimming at V came to 0 bases and at J to 4 bases, leaving 7 bases not matched to a gene. The CDR3 DNA follows: TGTGCCAGCTCACCACCGTCCCGAGCGGGGGGTTACGAGCAGTACTTC. As protein: CASSPPSRAGGYEQYF.

This chain uses TRBV12-5 with TRBJ2-1; 7 bases agree with TRBD1. Trimming removed 1 base from V and 7 bases from J; junction bases left unmatched: 13. Germline V lookup: CDR1 LGHNT, CDR2 FRNRAP. The CDR3 has 17 residues. The chain's CDR3 is CASGLGRTGDLLNEQFF. CDR3 nucleotides: TGTGCTAGTGGTTTGGGCCGCACAGGGGACCTACTGAATGAGCAGTTCTTC.

This clonotype was detected only a few times. The V call is TRBV3-1, the J call TRBJ2-6, with TRBD1 matching over 7 bases. This CDR3 spans 17 amino acids. V dropped 4 bases and J dropped 0; count of bases not matched to a gene: 6. Germline CDR1 reads LGHDT; CDR2 reads YNNKEL (reference sequence). The CDR3 spells CASSPRTGYSGANVLTF. CDR3 sequence (DNA): TGTGCCAGCAGCCCTAGGACAGGATACTCTGGGGCCAACGTCCTGACTTTC.

The gene calls are TRBV3-1 and TRBJ2-1; D not certain. V was cut by 0 bases and J by 2 bases, with 11 bases left in between. CDR3 length equals 16 residues. Germline assignment: CDR1 LGHDT and CDR2 YNNKEL (reference sequence). DNA of the CDR3: TGTGCCAGCAGCCAAGAGGTCCTAGTCCCCTACAATGAGCAGTTCTTC. It translates to CASSQEVLVPYNEQFF.

V and J are TRBV7-2 and TRBJ2-3, with 11 bases matching TRBD2. This CDR3 is built from 19 residues. V dropped 4 bases and J dropped 1; count of bases not matched to a gene: 13. CDR1 is SGHTA, CDR2 FQGNSA, per germline. DNA of the CDR3: TGTGCCAGCAGCTCCCCTACTAGCGGGGGAAGACCGGGCACAGATACGCAGTATTTT. It encodes CASSSPTSGGRPGTDTQYF.

V gene TRBV7-9 combines with J gene TRBJ2-1, with D perhaps assigned TRBD1 or TRBD2 (5 bases each). Trimming took 1 base from V and 5 from J, leaving 12 bases between them. Germline CDR1 is SEHNR and CDR2 is FQNEAQ (reference sequence). The CDR3 runs 15 residues. CDR3 region: CASSLGPRGDNEQFF. The DNA for the CDR3 is TGTGCCAGCAGCTTAGGCCCGAGGGGCGACAATGAGCAGTTCTTC.

J is TRBJ2-3 and V is TRBV28; D unresolved. There are 11 residues in the CDR3. Germline-derived CDR1 and CDR2 are MDHEN and SYDVKM. The CDR3 protein is CPMDSTDTQYF. The CDR3 DNA reads as TGTCCTATGGACAGCACAGATACGCAGTATTTT.

V gene TRBV5-4 combines with J gene TRBJ2-7; 8 positions match TRBD2. The length of the CDR3 is 15 residues. Germline V gene lookup returns CDR1 SGHNT and CDR2 YYREEE (reference sequence). Trimming at V came to 4 bases and at J to 5 bases, leaving 11 bases not matched to a gene. The CDR3 DNA reads as TGTGCCAGCAGCCTCCAAGCGGGAGTCATAGACGAGCAGTACTTC. It encodes CASSLQAGVIDEQYF.

The chain recombines TRBV20-1 with TRBJ2-5; D might be TRBD1 (5 bases). V lost 6 bases and J lost 4, with 18 bases in between. The CDR3 has 14 amino acids. CDR1 is DFQATT, CDR2 SNEGSKA, per germline (reference sequence). The CDR3 bases are TGCAGTGCCGGCCAGGGCCGCAGCCGAGAGACCCAGTACTTC. Residues: CSAGQGRSRETQYF.

The V and J genes are TRBV20-1 and TRBJ2-7; D may be TRBD1 (6 bases). The V end lost 4 bases, the J end lost 5 bases, and 12 bases lay between the germline ends. The CDR3 extends over 12 amino acids. Germline values: CDR1 DFQATT, CDR2 SNEGSKA (reference sequence). CDR3 DNA: TGCAGTGCTACCCCAGGGGTCCACGAGCAGTACTTC. Translating gives CSATPGVHEQYF.

In its sample, this clonotype was seen a few times. The rearrangement links TRBV3-1 to TRBJ2-1, with D uncertain. Trimming removed 4 bases from V and 0 bases from J, with 10 bases in between. Germline V gene data show CDR1 as LGHDT and CDR2 as YNNKEL (reference sequence). This CDR3 is 15 amino acids long. CDR3 coding DNA: TGTGCCAGCAGCCTCGGCGCCTACTCCTACAATGAGCAGTTCTTC. Translation gives CASSLGAYSYNEQFF.

This clonotype was detected a few times. This rearrangement joins TRBV9 to TRBJ2-6; unclear D gene. Between the trimmed V and J ends, which lost 0 bases and 2 bases, there was a span of 6 bases. Germline CDR1 and CDR2: SGDLS and YYNGEE. This CDR3 is built from 15 residues. The CDR3 loop reads CASSVGRAGANVLTF. CDR3 sequence (DNA): TGTGCCAGCAGCGTAGGAAGGGCTGGGGCCAACGTCCTGACTTTC.

Only a few counts were recorded for this clonotype. The chain is built from TRBV28 and TRBJ2-7, with D uncertain. The CDR3 sequence is 15 residues long. Trimming removed 5 bases at V and 4 bases at J, with 18 bases between. The germline V gene encodes CDR1 MDHEN and CDR2 SYDVKM. The CDR3 coding sequence is TGTGCCAGCAGTCCGACACCTGGCAGCTATTACGAGCAGTACTTC. It is translated as CASSPTPGSYYEQYF.

CDR3 protein: CASSLTAGPLAEQYF. CDR3 in DNA: TGCGCCAGCAGCTTGACGGCCGGACCCCTGGCGGAGCAGTACTTC. The chain joins TRBV5-1 to TRBJ2-7; D gene uncertain. Germline CDR1 is SGHRS and CDR2 is YFSETQ. V was cut by 1 base and J by 7 bases, with 18 bases left in between. This CDR3 has 15 residues.

The chain is built from TRBV18 and TRBJ2-1; the D is unclear. The CDR3 has 17 residues. Germline V lookup: CDR1 KGHSH, CDR2 LQKENI. V lost 1 base and J 0 bases, leaving 13 bases between the germline ends. The CDR3 sequence is CASSPRTGQSSYNEQFF. CDR3 bases: TGTGCCAGCTCACCACGAACGGGTCAAAGCTCCTACAATGAGCAGTTCTTC.

The CDR3 bases are TGTGCCAGCAGTTACCGGAACTCTGGAAACACCATATATTTT. Its translation: CASSYRNSGNTIYF. The chain combines TRBV6-5 with TRBJ1-3; no definite D call. This CDR3 comprises 14 residues. The V end lost 2 bases, the J end lost 0 bases, and 5 bases lay between the germline ends. Germline-derived CDR1 and CDR2 are MNHEY and SVGAGI.